This TCR beta chain was captured by sequencing in a study of Ad26.COV2.S vaccination and SARS-CoV-2 variants (dated by TCRdb to about 2021). Study-wide context: Vaccine-arm donors were drawn from COV1001, a multicentre, randomized, double-blind, placebo-controlled phase I-IIa trial of Ad26.COV2.S in healthy adults. Dosing of Ad26.COV2.S was intramuscular, at either 5x10^10 or 1x10^11 viral particles, delivered as one shot or as two shots spaced 56 days apart. TCRbeta repertoire sequencing served as the tool for gauging how specific and how broad the SARS-CoV-2-reactive T cell receptors were following Ad26.COV2.S vaccination. The TCR-sequenced set comprised approximately 32 samples: some 20 Ad26.COV2.S vaccine recipients, 5 placebo recipients and 8 SARS-CoV-2 convalescent individuals. Trial participants were randomized into five groups of five, in which low-dose or high-dose Ad26.COV2.S was given once or twice, or placebo was given on both occasions. Throughout the experiments and outcome assessment, investigators stayed blinded to trial group allocation.

From cysteine to phenylalanine, the CDR3 is 15 amino acids long. Only CDR3 DNA remains: 45 bases, in frame from the first base. V is cut back by 5 bases and J by 3 bases, with 7 bases in the junction unmatched. Based on the germline V gene, the CDR1 and CDR2 sequences are SGHVS and FNYEAQ. TCRbeta CDR3 regions were sequenced with the immunoSEQ Assay. After extraction, genomic DNA underwent amplification by bias-controlled multiplex PCR, followed by high-throughput sequencing. The study's processing was this. To quantify the absolute abundance of each unique TCRbeta CDR3 region, sequences were collapsed and filtered. T cell fraction was estimated by normalizing TCRbeta template counts to usable DNA, which was measured by amplifying reference genes present in all nucleated cells. Repertoire TCRs were annotated as SARS-CoV-2-specific by exact matching of V gene, CDR3 amino acid sequence and J gene to a known reactive TCR set. MIRA supplied the reference SARS-CoV-2 TCR set, which was filtered for enrichment in COVID-19-positive ImmuneCODE repertoires so that public or cross-reactive TCRs were removed. Based on the MIRA antigens, annotated TCRs were further analysed at the level of specific ORF or position within ORF. Depth was the summed frequency of annotated unique rearrangements, while breadth was defined as annotated unique rearrangements over total unique productive rearrangements. Group comparisons of TCR breadth used two-sided Wilcoxon rank-sum tests. TCRdb carries this immuneACCESS record with in-frame sequences only. Its versions omit some clonotypes, under half of them owing to an unresolved V gene in the studies checked, with the rest unexplained. Clone size and V and J calls were adopted from that table, with D and trimming inferred from the DNA. For this sample the table gives 320,000 or so clones, of which 90% were detected only once. Jointly, the top ten make up 5.5% of the sample.

The sample's treatment or condition label, decoded: approximately 18 received Ad26.COV2.S at low or high dose, single or two shots; 5 received placebo; per-sample allocation not given. For vaccine and placebo recipients, the sequenced repertoires came from samples collected on day 63 after the first injection. Between 29 July and 7 August 2020, Cohort 1b enrolled some 25 adults aged 18-55 years at one site in Boston, USA. As a vaccine, Ad26.COV2.S was a replication-incompetent adenovirus type 26 vector that expressed a prefusion-stabilized SARS-CoV-2 spike protein derived from the original Wuhan strain. General conclusions and limits of the study: The authors noted that the TCR breadth and depth analyses may have underestimated total T cell responses. Compared with placebo recipients, Ad26.COV2.S recipients showed higher spike-specific TCR breadth (P = 0.0014). Comparing responses between vaccine doses or regimens was not something the study was powered to do. Comparable non-spike TCR breadth was observed between vaccine and placebo recipients, consistent with only spike being contained in the vaccine. After vaccination, spike-specific CD8+ and CD4+ T cell responses were reported to show substantial breadth.

A note on this clone: Its antigen has not been determined. The input lacks base qualities; no much larger clone sits a single base away.

Recombination connected TRBV7-6 to TRBJ2-1; TRBD2 lines up with 7 middle nucleotides. This clonotype was sampled from a person aged 18-60 years who received the Ad26.COV2.S COVID-19 vaccine or a placebo. This sample comprised peripheral blood, obtained in a trial of Ad26.COV2.S vaccine versus placebo. The CDR3: CASSISSGNYNEQFF. The DNA sequence is TGTGCCAGCAGCATCTCGAGCGGGAACTACAATGAGCAGTTCTTC.